The rows below give T cell receptor beta chains drawn from one sample of a study of blood T cells in healthy people across ages. TCRdb re-derived calls from the 5' RACE reads in MiXCR, one entry per CDR3 protein. Of under 850,000 distinct CDR3 sequences detected, 30% to 45% appear once; the ten largest clones hold 10% to 15%. Sample: blood. These receptors were collected from a man aged 18 to 30 in good health. CDR3s include the opening cysteine and the closing phenylalanine or tryptophan. Fields, in order: clone size, J gene, V gene, D gene, CDR3 DNA, CDR3 protein. The D gene is left open where the match is weak. Size tells how often a clone was seen (once, few, many) or the class of an expanded clone, and some rows leave it out.

clone_size: .
j_call: TRBJ2-5
v_call: TRBV24-1
d_call: TRBD2
cdr3_nt: TGTGCCACCAGTGACATGACTAGCGGCCAAGAGACCCAGTACTTC
cdr3_aa: CATSDMTSGQETQYF

clone_size: .
j_call: TRBJ2-1
v_call: TRBV7-2
d_call: .
cdr3_nt: TGTGCCAGCAGCTTAAGCAGGGGTCCCTTCAATGAGCAGTTCTTC
cdr3_aa: CASSLSRGPFNEQFF

clone_size: .
j_call: TRBJ2-5
v_call: TRBV5-1
d_call: .
cdr3_nt: TGCGCCAGCAGCTCAAGTGAGGGTGGGGAGCAGTACTTC
cdr3_aa: CASSSSEGGEQYF

clone_size: .
j_call: TRBJ2-1
v_call: TRBV20-1
d_call: TRBD1
cdr3_nt: TGCAGTGCTAGACCAATAGCCGGGACAGACTGCAATGAGCAGTTCTTC
cdr3_aa: CSARPIAGTDCNEQFF

clone_size: .
j_call: TRBJ2-4
v_call: TRBV5-1
d_call: .
cdr3_nt: TGCGCCAGCAGCAGCCCACCCCACCACGGGTCCGCGACGGCCAAAAACATTCAGTACTTC
cdr3_aa: CASSSPPHHGSATAKNIQYF

clone_size: .
j_call: TRBJ2-5
v_call: TRBV10-3
d_call: TRBD2
cdr3_nt: TGTGCCATCAGCGCCCTGGGACTAGCGGGGGAGACCCAGTACTTC
cdr3_aa: CAISALGLAGETQYF

clone_size: .
j_call: TRBJ1-2
v_call: TRBV12-3/TRBV12-4
d_call: TRBD1
cdr3_nt: TGTGCCAGCAGTTTCCTAGCCGGGACAGGGGTTTACTATGGCTACACCTTC
cdr3_aa: CASSFLAGTGVYYGYTF

clone_size: few
j_call: TRBJ1-2
v_call: TRBV12-3/TRBV12-4
d_call: .
cdr3_nt: TGTGCCAGCAGTTTCCAATCGAGGACCAACTATGGCTACACCTTC
cdr3_aa: CASSFQSRTNYGYTF

clone_size: .
j_call: TRBJ1-6
v_call: TRBV4-1
d_call: .
cdr3_nt: TGCGCCAGCAGCCAAGTGATCCAGCCCGCCGCCTCACCCCTCCACTTT
cdr3_aa: CASSQVIQPAASPLHF

clone_size: few
j_call: TRBJ2-1
v_call: TRBV20-1
d_call: .
cdr3_nt: TGCAGTGCTAGACCTCCGCCCTCCTACAATGAGCAGTTCTTC
cdr3_aa: CSARPPPSYNEQFF

clone_size: .
j_call: TRBJ1-5
v_call: TRBV4-2
d_call: .
cdr3_nt: TGTGCCAGCAGCCAAGGCGGGGGAGTCAATCAGCCCCAGCATTTT
cdr3_aa: CASSQGGGVNQPQHF

clone_size: .
j_call: TRBJ1-1
v_call: TRBV5-1
d_call: .
cdr3_nt: TGCGCCAGCAGCGAGGTGCGGATCGGCACTGAAGCTTTCTTT
cdr3_aa: CASSEVRIGTEAFF

clone_size: few
j_call: TRBJ1-5
v_call: TRBV2
d_call: .
cdr3_nt: TGTGCCAGCAGTGTCAGACCTAGGACCCAGCATTTT
cdr3_aa: CASSVRPRTQHF

clone_size: .
j_call: TRBJ2-5
v_call: TRBV7-9
d_call: .
cdr3_nt: TGTGCCACCCAGTGGGGGCCCCAAGAGACCCAGTACTTC
cdr3_aa: CATQWGPQETQYF

clone_size: .
j_call: TRBJ1-1
v_call: TRBV6-2/TRBV6-3
d_call: .
cdr3_nt: TGTGCCAGCAGTTACTCTGGGTGGGCAGGAGTGAACACTGAAGCTTTCTTT
cdr3_aa: CASSYSGWAGVNTEAFF

clone_size: .
j_call: TRBJ1-2
v_call: TRBV4-3
d_call: TRBD1
cdr3_nt: TGCGCCAGCAGCCAAGATTGGAGGGGGCTAGGAGATGGCTACACCTTC
cdr3_aa: CASSQDWRGLGDGYTF

clone_size: few
j_call: TRBJ2-5
v_call: TRBV10-3
d_call: .
cdr3_nt: TGTGCCATCAGTGAGGATCTGGGACGGCAAGAGACCCAGTACTTC
cdr3_aa: CAISEDLGRQETQYF

clone_size: few
j_call: TRBJ1-1
v_call: TRBV12-3/TRBV12-4
d_call: .
cdr3_nt: TGTGCCAGCAGGTATGAAATCAGGAACACTGAAGCTTTCTTT
cdr3_aa: CASRYEIRNTEAFF

clone_size: few
j_call: TRBJ1-5
v_call: TRBV19
d_call: .
cdr3_nt: TGTGCCAGTAGTTCAGGACAGATTAATCAGCCCCAGCATTTT
cdr3_aa: CASSSGQINQPQHF

clone_size: few
j_call: TRBJ1-5
v_call: TRBV12-3/TRBV12-4
d_call: .
cdr3_nt: TGTGCCAGCAGTCGGGACAAGAACCTCCATCAGCCCCAGCATTTT
cdr3_aa: CASSRDKNLHQPQHF

clone_size: .
j_call: TRBJ2-3
v_call: TRBV7-2
d_call: .
cdr3_nt: TGTGCCAGCAGCTCCCGGGGGCATCTAACAGATACGCAGTATTTT
cdr3_aa: CASSSRGHLTDTQYF

clone_size: .
j_call: TRBJ1-4
v_call: TRBV27
d_call: .
cdr3_nt: TGTGCCAGCAGTCCATCACCTTACAGTGAAAAACTGTTTTTT
cdr3_aa: CASSPSPYSEKLFF

clone_size: .
j_call: TRBJ1-1
v_call: TRBV10-3
d_call: .
cdr3_nt: TGTGCCATCACCGTGGGGGGCTCTGGCACTGAAGCTTTCTTT
cdr3_aa: CAITVGGSGTEAFF

clone_size: few
j_call: TRBJ2-5
v_call: TRBV12-3/TRBV12-4
d_call: .
cdr3_nt: TGTGCCAGCAGTTGGGCAGCCCCCTATGGTCTGTACTTC
cdr3_aa: CASSWAAPYGLYF

clone_size: .
j_call: TRBJ2-3
v_call: TRBV4-3
d_call: TRBD2
cdr3_nt: TGCGCCAGCAGCCAAGATGGGGTAGCGGGGGGGCCGACTGGTACGCAGTATTTT
cdr3_aa: CASSQDGVAGGPTGTQYF

clone_size: .
j_call: TRBJ1-1
v_call: TRBV15
d_call: .
cdr3_nt: TGTGCCACCAGCAGCACCAGACAGAAAACGAACACTGAAGCTTTCTTT
cdr3_aa: CATSSTRQKTNTEAFF

clone_size: many
j_call: TRBJ2-3
v_call: TRBV9
d_call: .
cdr3_nt: TGTGCCAGCAGCGTAGAGGGCTACGTGAAAGATACGCAGTATTTT
cdr3_aa: CASSVEGYVKDTQYF

clone_size: .
j_call: TRBJ2-4
v_call: TRBV6-1
d_call: .
cdr3_nt: TGTGCCAGCAGTGTGGGTCCCCTGAGGGGTACGGCCAAAAACATTCAGTACTTC
cdr3_aa: CASSVGPLRGTAKNIQYF

clone_size: .
j_call: TRBJ2-3
v_call: TRBV7-3
d_call: TRBD2
cdr3_nt: TGTGCCAGCAGCTTACAAGCGGGGGGCGCGACAGATACGCAGTATTTT
cdr3_aa: CASSLQAGGATDTQYF

clone_size: .
j_call: TRBJ1-1
v_call: TRBV7-9
d_call: .
cdr3_nt: TGTGCCAGCAGCTCCTTCTTGAACAGGGAAGCTTTCTTT
cdr3_aa: CASSSFLNREAFF

clone_size: .
j_call: TRBJ2-7
v_call: TRBV7-9
d_call: .
cdr3_nt: TGTGCCGGCAGGGGACAGAGACGGGGGATAAATGAGCAGTACTTC
cdr3_aa: CAGRGQRRGINEQYF

clone_size: .
j_call: TRBJ2-7
v_call: TRBV30
d_call: .
cdr3_nt: TGTGCCTGGAGTGAACAGCGAGACTACGAGCAGTACTTC
cdr3_aa: CAWSEQRDYEQYF

clone_size: .
j_call: TRBJ2-5
v_call: TRBV5-1
d_call: TRBD2
cdr3_nt: TGCGCCAGCAGGCAGCTAGCGGGAGGTCGAGAGACCCAGTACTTC
cdr3_aa: CASRQLAGGRETQYF

clone_size: .
j_call: TRBJ2-7
v_call: TRBV6-2/TRBV6-3
d_call: TRBD1
cdr3_nt: TGTGCCAGCAGTTACTCGCAGGGGGCGATCGAGCAGTACTTC
cdr3_aa: CASSYSQGAIEQYF